These T cell receptor beta chains were read from a single sample in a study of blood T cell repertoires in COVID-19. Clones were read by immunoSEQ multiplex PCR, and TCRdb kept only the in-frame ones, dropping some. The sample holds 200,000 to 300,000 clones, 85% to 90% seen once. Sequencing was done on a sample of peripheral blood. These receptors were collected from a woman in her thirties or forties who had recovered from COVID-19. CDR3s include the opening cysteine and the closing phenylalanine or tryptophan.

v_gene: TRBV4-3
j_gene: TRBJ2-7
CDR3aa: CASSQGTGGTYEQYF

v_gene: TRBV5-4
j_gene: TRBJ2-3
CDR3aa: CASSLGGTGRGTDTQYF

v_gene: TRBV2
j_gene: TRBJ2-5
CDR3aa: CASAAEETQYF

v_gene: TRBV6-5
j_gene: TRBJ2-7
CDR3aa: CASSYPPGTAPYEQYF

v_gene: TRBV19
j_gene: TRBJ1-4
CDR3aa: CASSTGTGDEKLFF

v_gene: TRBV6-5
j_gene: TRBJ2-2
CDR3aa: CASLLGASTGELFF

v_gene: TRBV10-1
j_gene: TRBJ1-1
CDR3aa: CASNRVTGEEAFF

v_gene: TRBV2
j_gene: TRBJ2-5
CDR3aa: CATSGVLETQYF

v_gene: TRBV10-3
j_gene: TRBJ1-2
CDR3aa: CAISEPGIYGYTF

v_gene: TRBV19
j_gene: TRBJ1-1
CDR3aa: CASSLGELTEAFF